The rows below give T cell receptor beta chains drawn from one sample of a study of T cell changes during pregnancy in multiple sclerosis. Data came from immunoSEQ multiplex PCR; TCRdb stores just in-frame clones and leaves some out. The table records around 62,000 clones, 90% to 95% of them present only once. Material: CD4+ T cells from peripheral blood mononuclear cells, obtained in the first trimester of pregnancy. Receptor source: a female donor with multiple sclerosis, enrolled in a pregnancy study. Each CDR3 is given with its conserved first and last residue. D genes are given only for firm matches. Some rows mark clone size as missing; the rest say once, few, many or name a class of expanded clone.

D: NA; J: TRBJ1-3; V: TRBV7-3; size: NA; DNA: TGTGCCAGCAGCTTAACCAGGGATGCTGGAAACACCATATATTTT; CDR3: CASSLTRDAGNTIYF
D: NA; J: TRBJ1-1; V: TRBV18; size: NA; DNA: TGTGCCAGCTCACCGGGACAGAACACTGAAGCTTTCTTT; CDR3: CASSPGQNTEAFF
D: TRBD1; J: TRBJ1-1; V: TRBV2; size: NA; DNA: TGTGCCAGCAAAAACGGACAGGGGGCGCCGATGGGGTCTGAAGCTTTCTTT; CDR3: CASKNGQGAPMGSEAFF
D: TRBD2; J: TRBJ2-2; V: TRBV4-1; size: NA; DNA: TGCGCCAGCAGCCCACGCGGGGGGTCCAACACCGGGGAGCTGTTTTTT; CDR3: CASSPRGGSNTGELFF
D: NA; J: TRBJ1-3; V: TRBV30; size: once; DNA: TGTGCCTGGAGTGGGGGAACGGCAGGGTATGGAAACACCATATATTTT; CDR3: CAWSGGTAGYGNTIYF
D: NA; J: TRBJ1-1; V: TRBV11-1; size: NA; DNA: TGTGCCAGCAGCTTAGTTAGCTTGAACACTGAAGCTTTCTTT; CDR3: CASSLVSLNTEAFF
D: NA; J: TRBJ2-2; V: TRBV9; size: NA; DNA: TGTGCCAGCAGCCTGGGGGGGCGTGACACCGGGGAGCTGTTTTTT; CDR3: CASSLGGRDTGELFF
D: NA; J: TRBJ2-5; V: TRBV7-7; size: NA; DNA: TGTGCCAGCAGCTCCGGGGGGCCCCCCCAAGAGACCCAGTACTTC; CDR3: CASSSGGPPQETQYF
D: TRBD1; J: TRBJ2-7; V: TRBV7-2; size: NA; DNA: TGTGCCAGCAGCTTAGATGGTGCAGGGGGCTACGAGCAGTACTTC; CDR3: CASSLDGAGGYEQYF
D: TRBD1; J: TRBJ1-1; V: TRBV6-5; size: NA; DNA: TGTGCCAGCAGTTACTCTTGGGCAGGGGGGAACACTGAAGCTTTCTTT; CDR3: CASSYSWAGGNTEAFF
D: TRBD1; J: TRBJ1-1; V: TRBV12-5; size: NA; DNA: TGTGCTAGTGGTTTGGTCCCGACAGGGAGCCCTGAAGCTTTCTTT; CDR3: CASGLVPTGSPEAFF
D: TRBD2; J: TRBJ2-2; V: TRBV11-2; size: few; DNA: TGTGCCAGCAGCTTAAGGGAGGGGTACACCGGGGAGCTGTTTTTT; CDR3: CASSLREGYTGELFF
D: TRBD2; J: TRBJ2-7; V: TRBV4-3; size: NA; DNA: TGCGCCAGCAGCCACGACCTGACTAGCGGGGGGACCGAGCAGTACTTC; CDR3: CASSHDLTSGGTEQYF
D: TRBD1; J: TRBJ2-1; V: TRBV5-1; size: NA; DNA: TGCGCCAGCAGTTTTGACAGGGGATCATTTCTCTACAATGAGCAGTTCTTC; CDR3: CASSFDRGSFLYNEQFF
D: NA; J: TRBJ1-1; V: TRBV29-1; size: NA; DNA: TGCAGCGTTGCGGGCAGGGTTAACACTGAAGCTTTCTTT; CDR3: CSVAGRVNTEAFF
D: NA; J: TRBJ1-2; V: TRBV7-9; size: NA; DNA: TGTGCCAGCAGCTTAGGGGGCAAAGACTATGGCTACACCTTC; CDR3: CASSLGGKDYGYTF